This T cell receptor (beta chain) appears in the sequencing data of a study of T-cell reconstitution after alpha-beta-depleted transplantation in children. General study points: Where some patients showed high TCRbeta diversity at day 60, it came from recipient T cells and thymic progenitors that had survived. At one year after transplant, newly produced T cells mostly accounted for T-cell counts and diversity. Alpha-beta T cells present about two months after transplant were reported to originate from several hundred expanded graft clones.

As to this clonotype: Its antigen remains unknown.

In germline, CDR1 is MGHRA, CDR2 YSYEKL. V lost 5 bases, J lost 5 bases, and 18 bases stayed unmatched. The CDR3 contains 18 residues. Unique molecular identifiers were incorporated during preparation of the TCRbeta library. Each CDR3 protein gets one entry after TCRdb re-called the PCR reads with MiXCR. The table shows approximately 230,000 distinct CDR3 sequences, with roughly a quarter occurring only once. The TCR was taken from a female patient aged 2 to 10 who had a stem cell transplant for congenital amegakaryocytic thrombocytopenia, so the T cells may come from the graft donor. Source: PBMCs, mostly from graft donor cells, taken 360 days after TCRalphabeta/CD19-depleted stem cell transplant. The rearrangement joins TRBV4-1 to TRBJ1-2; 9 bases agree with TRBD1. The DNA for the CDR3 is TGCGCCAGCAGCAACACCGGGACAGGGTTACCCCCATGGTATGGCTACACCTTC. Translation gives CASSNTGTGLPPWYGYTF.